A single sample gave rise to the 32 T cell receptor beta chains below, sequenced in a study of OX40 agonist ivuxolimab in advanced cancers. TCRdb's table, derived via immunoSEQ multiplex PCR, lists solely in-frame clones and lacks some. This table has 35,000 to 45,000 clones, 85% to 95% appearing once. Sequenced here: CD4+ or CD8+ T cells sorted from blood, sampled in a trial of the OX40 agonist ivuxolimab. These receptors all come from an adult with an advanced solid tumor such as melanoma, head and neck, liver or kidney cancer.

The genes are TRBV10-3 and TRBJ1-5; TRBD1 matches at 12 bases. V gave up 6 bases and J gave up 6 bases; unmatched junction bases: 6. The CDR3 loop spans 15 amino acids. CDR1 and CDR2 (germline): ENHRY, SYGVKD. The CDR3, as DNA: TGTGCCATCAGCCCCGGGACAGGGGGCTTTCAGCCCCAGCATTTT. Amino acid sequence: CAISPGTGGFQPQHF.

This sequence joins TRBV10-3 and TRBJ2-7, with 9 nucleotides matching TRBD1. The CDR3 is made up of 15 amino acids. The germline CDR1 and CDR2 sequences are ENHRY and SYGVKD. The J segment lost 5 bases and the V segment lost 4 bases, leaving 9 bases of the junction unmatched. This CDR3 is CAISGPGQGRNEQYF. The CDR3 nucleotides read TGTGCCATCAGTGGGCCGGGACAGGGTCGTAACGAGCAGTACTTC.

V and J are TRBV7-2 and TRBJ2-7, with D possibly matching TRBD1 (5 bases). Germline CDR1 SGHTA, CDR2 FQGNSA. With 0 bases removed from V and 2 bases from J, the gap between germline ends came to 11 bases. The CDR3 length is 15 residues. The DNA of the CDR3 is TGTGCCAGCAGCTTAGCGACAGCACCCACCTACGAGCAGTACTTC. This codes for CASSLATAPTYEQYF.

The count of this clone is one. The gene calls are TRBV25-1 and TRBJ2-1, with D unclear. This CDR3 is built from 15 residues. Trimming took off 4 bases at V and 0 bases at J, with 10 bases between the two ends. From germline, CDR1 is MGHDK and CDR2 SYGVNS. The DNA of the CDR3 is TGTGCCAGCAGTGGGATAGGTAGCTCCTACAATGAGCAGTTCTTC. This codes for CASSGIGSSYNEQFF.

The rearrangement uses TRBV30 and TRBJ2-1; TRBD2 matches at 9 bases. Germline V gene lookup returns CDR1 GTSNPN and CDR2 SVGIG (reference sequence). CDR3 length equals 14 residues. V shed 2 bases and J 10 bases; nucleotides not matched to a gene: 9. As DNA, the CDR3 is TGTGCCTGGAGTAGGCTAGCGGGGACGGTCGAGCAGTTCTTC. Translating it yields CAWSRLAGTVEQFF.

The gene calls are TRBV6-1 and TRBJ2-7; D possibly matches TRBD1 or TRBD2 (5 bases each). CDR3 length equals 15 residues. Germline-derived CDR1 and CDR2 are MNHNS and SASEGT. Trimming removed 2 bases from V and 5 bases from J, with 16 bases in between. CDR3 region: CASSETRGALNEQYF. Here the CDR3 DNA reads TGTGCCAGCAGTGAAACGAGAGGGGCGCTGAACGAGCAGTACTTC.

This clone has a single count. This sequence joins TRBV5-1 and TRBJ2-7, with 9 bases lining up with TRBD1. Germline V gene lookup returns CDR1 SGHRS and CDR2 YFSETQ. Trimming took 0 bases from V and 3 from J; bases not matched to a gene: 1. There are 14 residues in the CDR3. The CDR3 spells CASSLGTGVYEQYF. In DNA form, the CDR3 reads TGCGCCAGCAGCTTGGGGACAGGGGTCTACGAGCAGTACTTC. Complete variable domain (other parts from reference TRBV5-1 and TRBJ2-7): KAGVTQTPRYLIKTRGQQVTLSCSPISGHRSVSWYQQTPGQGLQFLFEYFSETQRNKGNFPGRFSGRQFSNSRSEMNVSTLELGDSALYLCASSLGTGVYEQYFGPGTRLTVT.

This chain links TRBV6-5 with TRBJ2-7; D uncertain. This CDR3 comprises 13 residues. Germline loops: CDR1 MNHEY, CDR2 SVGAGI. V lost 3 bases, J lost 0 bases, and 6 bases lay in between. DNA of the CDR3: TGTGCCAGCAGTTATAGGGTCTCCTACGAGCAGTACTTC. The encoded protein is CASSYRVSYEQYF.

CDR3 sequence (DNA): TGTGCCAGCACCCAGGACAGGTACAATGAGCAGTTCTTC. Amino acids: CASTQDRYNEQFF. V gene TRBV28 combines with J gene TRBJ2-1, with TRBD1 identical over 7 bases. The trim removed 7 bases at V and 4 bases at J, leaving 4 bases unmatched. The CDR3 contains 13 residues. Germline-derived CDR1 and CDR2 are MDHEN and SYDVKM.

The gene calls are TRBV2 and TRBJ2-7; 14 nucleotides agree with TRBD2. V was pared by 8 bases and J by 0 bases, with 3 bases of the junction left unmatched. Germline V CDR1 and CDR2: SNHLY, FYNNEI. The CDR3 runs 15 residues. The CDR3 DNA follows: TGTGCCAGCGGGACTAGCGGGAGTTCCTCCTACGAGCAGTACTTC. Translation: CASGTSGSSSYEQYF.

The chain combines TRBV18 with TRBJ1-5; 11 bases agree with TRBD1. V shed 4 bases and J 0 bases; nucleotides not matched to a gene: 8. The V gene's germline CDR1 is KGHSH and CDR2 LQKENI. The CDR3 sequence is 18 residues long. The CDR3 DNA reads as TGTGCCAGCTCACTGCCGGGACAGGGGGTCCCTAGCAATCAGCCCCAGCATTTT. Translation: CASSLPGQGVPSNQPQHF.

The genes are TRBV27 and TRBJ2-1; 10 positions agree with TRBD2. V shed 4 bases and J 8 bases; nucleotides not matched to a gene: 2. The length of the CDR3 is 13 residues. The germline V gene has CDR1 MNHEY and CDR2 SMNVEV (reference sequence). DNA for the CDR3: TGTGCCAGCAGTTCGGGACTAGCGTATGAGCAGTTCTTC. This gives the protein CASSSGLAYEQFF.

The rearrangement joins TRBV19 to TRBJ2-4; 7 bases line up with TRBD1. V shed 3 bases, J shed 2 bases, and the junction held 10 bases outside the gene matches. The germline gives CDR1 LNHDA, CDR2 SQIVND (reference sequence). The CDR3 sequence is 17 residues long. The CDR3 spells CASSMGAGTAPKNIQYF. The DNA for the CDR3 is TGTGCCAGTAGTATGGGGGCCGGGACAGCACCCAAAAACATTCAGTACTTC.

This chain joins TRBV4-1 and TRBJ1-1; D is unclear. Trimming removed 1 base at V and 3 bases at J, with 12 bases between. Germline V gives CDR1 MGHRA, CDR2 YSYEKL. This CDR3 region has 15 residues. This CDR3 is CASSQGWVGDTEAFF. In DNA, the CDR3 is TGCGCCAGCAGCCAAGGTTGGGTCGGAGACACTGAAGCTTTCTTT.

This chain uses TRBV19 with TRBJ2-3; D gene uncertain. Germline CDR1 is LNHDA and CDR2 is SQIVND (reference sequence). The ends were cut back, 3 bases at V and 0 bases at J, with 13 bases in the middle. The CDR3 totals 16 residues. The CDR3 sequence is CASSIGVTSSTDTQYF. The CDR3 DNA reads TGTGCCAGTAGTATTGGGGTAACCTCTAGCACAGATACGCAGTATTTT.

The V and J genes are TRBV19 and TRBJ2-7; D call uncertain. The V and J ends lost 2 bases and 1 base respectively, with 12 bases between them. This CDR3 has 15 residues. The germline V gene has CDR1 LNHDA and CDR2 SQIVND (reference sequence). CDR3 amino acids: CASSIKVGRSYEQYF. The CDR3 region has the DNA TGTGCCAGTAGTATAAAGGTCGGCCGATCCTACGAGCAGTACTTC.

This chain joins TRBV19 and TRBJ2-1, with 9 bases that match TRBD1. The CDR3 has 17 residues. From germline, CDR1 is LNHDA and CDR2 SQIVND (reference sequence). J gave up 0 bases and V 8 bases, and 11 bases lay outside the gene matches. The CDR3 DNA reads TGTGCCAGTTCCAAGGGACAGGGAATAAGCTCCTACAATGAGCAGTTCTTC. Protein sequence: CASSKGQGISSYNEQFF.

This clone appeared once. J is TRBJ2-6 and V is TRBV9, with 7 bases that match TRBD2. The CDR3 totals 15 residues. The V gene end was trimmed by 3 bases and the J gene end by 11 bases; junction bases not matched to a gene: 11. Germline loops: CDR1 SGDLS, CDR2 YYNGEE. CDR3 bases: TGTGCCAGCAGCGGGGGGGGGAGAACGATCGACGTCCTGACTTTC. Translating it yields CASSGGGRTIDVLTF.

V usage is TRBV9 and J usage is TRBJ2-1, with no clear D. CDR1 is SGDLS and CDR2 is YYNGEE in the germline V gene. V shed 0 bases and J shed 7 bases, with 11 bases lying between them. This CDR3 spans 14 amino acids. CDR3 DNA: TGTGCCAGCAGCGTAGACGGTGGGCCAAATGAGCAGTTCTTC. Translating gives CASSVDGGPNEQFF.

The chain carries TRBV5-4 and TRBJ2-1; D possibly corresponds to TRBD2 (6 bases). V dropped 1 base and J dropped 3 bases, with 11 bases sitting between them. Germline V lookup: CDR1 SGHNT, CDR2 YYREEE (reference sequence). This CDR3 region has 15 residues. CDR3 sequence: CASSLTGEGYNEQFF. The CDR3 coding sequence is TGTGCCAGCAGCTTGACGGGAGAGGGCTACAATGAGCAGTTCTTC. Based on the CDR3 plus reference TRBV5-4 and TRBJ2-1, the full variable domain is ETGVTQSPTHLIKTRGQQVTLRCSSQSGHNTVSWYQQALGQGPQFIFQYYREEENGRGNFPPRFSGLQFPNYSSELNVNALELDDSALYLCASSLTGEGYNEQFFGPGTRLTVL.

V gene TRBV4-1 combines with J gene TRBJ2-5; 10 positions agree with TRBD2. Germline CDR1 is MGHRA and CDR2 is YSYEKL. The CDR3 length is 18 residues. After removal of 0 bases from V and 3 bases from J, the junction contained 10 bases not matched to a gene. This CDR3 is CASSQDLLSGRGEETQYF. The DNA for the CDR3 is TGCGCCAGCAGCCAAGATCTTCTAAGCGGGAGGGGGGAAGAGACCCAGTACTTC.

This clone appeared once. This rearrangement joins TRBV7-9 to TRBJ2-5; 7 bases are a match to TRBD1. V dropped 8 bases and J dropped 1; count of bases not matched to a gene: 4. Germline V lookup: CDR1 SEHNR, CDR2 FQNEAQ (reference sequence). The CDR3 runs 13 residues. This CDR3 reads CASEDRLQETQYF. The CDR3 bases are TGTGCCAGCGAGGACAGGCTCCAAGAGACCCAGTACTTC. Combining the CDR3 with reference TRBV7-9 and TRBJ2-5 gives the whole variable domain DTGVSQNPRHKITKRGQNVTFRCDPISEHNRLYWYRQTLGQGPEFLTYFQNEAQLEKSRLLSDRFSAERPKGSFSTLEIQRTEQGDSAMYLCASEDRLQETQYFGPGTRLLVL.

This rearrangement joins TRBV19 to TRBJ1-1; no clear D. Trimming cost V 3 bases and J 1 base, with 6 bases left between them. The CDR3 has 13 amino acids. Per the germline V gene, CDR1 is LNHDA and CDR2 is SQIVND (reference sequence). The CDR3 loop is CASSIHRNTEAFF. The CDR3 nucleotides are TGTGCCAGTAGTATTCATAGGAACACTGAAGCTTTCTTT.

CDR3 nucleotides: TGTGCCAGCAGTGAATCAGGCAGGCGGGGTGAAGCTTTCTTT. Its protein is CASSESGRRGEAFF. The chain employs TRBV25-1 and TRBJ1-1, with D hard to call. Germline V gene sequence: CDR1 MGHDK, CDR2 SYGVNS. The germline V and J ends were trimmed by 1 base and 7 bases, with 13 bases remaining between them. The CDR3 length is 14 residues.

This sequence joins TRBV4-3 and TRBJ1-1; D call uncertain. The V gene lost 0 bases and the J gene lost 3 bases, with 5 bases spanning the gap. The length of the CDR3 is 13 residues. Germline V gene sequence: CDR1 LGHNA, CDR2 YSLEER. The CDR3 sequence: CASSQDPDTEAFF. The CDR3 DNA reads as TGCGCCAGCAGCCAAGATCCAGACACTGAAGCTTTCTTT.

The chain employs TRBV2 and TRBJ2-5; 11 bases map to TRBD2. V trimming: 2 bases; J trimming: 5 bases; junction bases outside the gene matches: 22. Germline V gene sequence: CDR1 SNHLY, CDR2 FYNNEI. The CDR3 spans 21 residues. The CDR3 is CASSELSGQLAGASGLETQYF. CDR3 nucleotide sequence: TGTGCCAGCAGTGAATTGTCGGGCCAACTAGCGGGAGCTTCCGGGCTGGAGACCCAGTACTTC.

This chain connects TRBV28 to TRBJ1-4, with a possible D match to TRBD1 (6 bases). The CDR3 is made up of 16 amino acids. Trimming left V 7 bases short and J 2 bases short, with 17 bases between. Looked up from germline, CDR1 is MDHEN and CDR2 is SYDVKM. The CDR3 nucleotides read TGTGCCAGCACCCCCAACAGGGATATCACTAATGAAAAACTGTTTTTT. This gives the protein CASTPNRDITNEKLFF.

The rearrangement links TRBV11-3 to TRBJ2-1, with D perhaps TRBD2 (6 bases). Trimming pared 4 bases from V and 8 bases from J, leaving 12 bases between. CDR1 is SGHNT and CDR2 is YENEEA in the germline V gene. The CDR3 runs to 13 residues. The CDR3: CASSSPGLHEQFF. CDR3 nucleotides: TGTGCCAGCAGCTCTCCGGGACTCCATGAGCAGTTCTTC.

The CDR3 spells CASSVGALGNEQYF. The CDR3 region has the DNA TGTGCCAGCAGCGTAGGAGCTCTCGGGAACGAGCAGTACTTC. V and J are TRBV9 and TRBJ2-7, with D maybe TRBD2 (5 bases). The V and J ends lost 0 bases and 5 bases respectively, with 12 bases between them. The CDR3 runs 14 residues. In germline, CDR1 is SGDLS, CDR2 YYNGEE. Combining the CDR3 with reference TRBV9 and TRBJ2-7 gives the whole variable domain DSGVTQTPKHLITATGQRVTLRCSPRSGDLSVYWYQQSLDQGLQFLIQYYNGEERAKGNILERFSAQQFPDLHSELNLSSLELGDSALYFCASSVGALGNEQYFGPGTRLTVT.

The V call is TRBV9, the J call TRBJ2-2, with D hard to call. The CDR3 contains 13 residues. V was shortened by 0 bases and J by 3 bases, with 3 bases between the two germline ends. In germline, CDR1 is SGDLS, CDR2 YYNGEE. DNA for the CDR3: TGTGCCAGCAGCGTAGTCGACACCGGGGAGCTGTTTTTT. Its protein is CASSVVDTGELFF.

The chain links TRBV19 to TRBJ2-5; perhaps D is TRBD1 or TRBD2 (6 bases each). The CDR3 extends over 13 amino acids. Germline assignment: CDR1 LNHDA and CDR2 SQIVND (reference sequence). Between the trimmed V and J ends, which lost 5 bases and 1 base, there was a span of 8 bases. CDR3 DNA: TGTGCCAGTAGTTCGGGGGCCCAAGAGACCCAGTACTTC. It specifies CASSSGAQETQYF.

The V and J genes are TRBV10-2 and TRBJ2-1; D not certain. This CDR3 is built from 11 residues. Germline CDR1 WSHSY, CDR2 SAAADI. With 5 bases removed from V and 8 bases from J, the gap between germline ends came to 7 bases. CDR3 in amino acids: CASSSYYEQFF. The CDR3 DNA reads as TGCGCCAGCAGTTCATATTATGAGCAGTTCTTC.